This entry features one T cell receptor beta chain sequence. This sample is part of a study of blood T cell repertoires in COVID-19. TCRdb's copy holds only in-frame clones and misses some; the assay was immunoSEQ multiplex PCR. The sample shows fewer than 85,000 clones, around 83% of them seen only once. This CDR3 has 18 amino acids. The rearrangement uses TRBV21-1 and TRBJ2-5; the listed D gene, TRBD2, was not tested against the DNA. TRBV21-1 is described as a pseudogene. The receptor comes from a man at least 80 years old with acute or convalescent COVID-19. Sample: peripheral blood. CDR3 sequence (DNA): TGTGCCAGCAGCAACGCGGCTACTAGCGGCTCCCGGCAAGAGACCCAGTACTTC. Translation gives CASSNAATSGSRQETQYF.